This T cell receptor beta chain came from a study of beta chain features in type 1 diabetes. The sequenced template was cDNA made from the entire isolated RNA. TCRdb's copy holds only in-frame clones and misses some; the assay was immunoSEQ multiplex PCR. The sample shows hundreds of thousands of clones, around 7.6% of them seen only once. Study outcomes and limitations: It was not settled here whether HLA type affects TCRB rearrangement. Compared with healthy donors, patients appeared to share more similar naive, central memory and regulatory TCRB repertoires.

As for this clone: No antigen is known for it.

Sorted populations were all over 98% pure. The sample consisted of central memory CD4+ T cells from blood. The clonotype was recovered from a woman under 30 in good health.

The CDR3 reads CSANRNYEQYF. As DNA, the CDR3 is TGCAGTGCAAACCGCAATTACGAGCAGTACTTC. The chain employs TRBV20-1 and TRBJ2-5; no definite D call. The end of the DNA aligns better with TRBJ2-7, so the J call may be wrong. The length of the CDR3 is 11 residues. Germline loops: CDR1 DFQATT, CDR2 SNEGSKA (reference sequence).